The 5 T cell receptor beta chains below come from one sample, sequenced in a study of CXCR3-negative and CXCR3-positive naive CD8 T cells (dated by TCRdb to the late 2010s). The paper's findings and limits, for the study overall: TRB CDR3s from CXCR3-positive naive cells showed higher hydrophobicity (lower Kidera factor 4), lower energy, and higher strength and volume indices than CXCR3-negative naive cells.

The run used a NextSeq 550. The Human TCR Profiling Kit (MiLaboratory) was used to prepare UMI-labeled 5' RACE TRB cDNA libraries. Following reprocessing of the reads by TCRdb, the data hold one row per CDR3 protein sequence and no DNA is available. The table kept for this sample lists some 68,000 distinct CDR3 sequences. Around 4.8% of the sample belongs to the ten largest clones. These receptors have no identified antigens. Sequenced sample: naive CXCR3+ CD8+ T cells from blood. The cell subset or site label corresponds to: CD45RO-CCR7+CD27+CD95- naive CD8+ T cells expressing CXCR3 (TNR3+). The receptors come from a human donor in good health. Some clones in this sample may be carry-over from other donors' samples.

This chain's CDR3 is CASSQGQGHEQFF. V usage is TRBV14 and J usage is TRBJ2-1; TCRdb selects TRBD1, and the lack of DNA leaves this call unchecked. From germline, CDR1 is SGHDN and CDR2 FVKESK. The length of the CDR3 is 13 residues.

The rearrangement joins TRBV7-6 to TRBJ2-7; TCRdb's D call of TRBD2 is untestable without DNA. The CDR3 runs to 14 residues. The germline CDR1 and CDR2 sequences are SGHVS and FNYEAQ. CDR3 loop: CASSPPSGGNEQYF.

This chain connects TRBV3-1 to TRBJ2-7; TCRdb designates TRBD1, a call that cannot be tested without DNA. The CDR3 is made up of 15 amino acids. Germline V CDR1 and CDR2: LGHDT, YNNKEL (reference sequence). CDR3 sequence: CASSQDLDSTYEQYF.

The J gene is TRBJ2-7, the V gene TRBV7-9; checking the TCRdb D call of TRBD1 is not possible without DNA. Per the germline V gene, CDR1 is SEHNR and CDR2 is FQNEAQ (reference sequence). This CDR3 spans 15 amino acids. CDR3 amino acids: CASSPRGVRTYEQYF.

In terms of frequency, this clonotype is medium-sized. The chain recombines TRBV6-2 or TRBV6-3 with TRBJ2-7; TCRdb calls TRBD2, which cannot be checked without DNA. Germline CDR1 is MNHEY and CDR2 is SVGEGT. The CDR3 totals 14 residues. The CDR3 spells CATLWGDYSYEQYF.